These T cell receptor beta chains were read from a single sample in a study of metastatic and nonmetastatic thyroid tumors. TCRdb redid the clone calls on the PCR reads using MiXCR. The profile covers 10,000 to 15,000 clones, with 25% to 40% appearing a single time and roughly 11% taken by the ten largest. The sequenced sample was tumor tissue. These receptors all come from a female donor with papillary thyroid cancer or a benign thyroid nodule (not recorded which). Some clones in this sample may be carry-over from other donors' samples. CDR3s include the opening cysteine and the closing phenylalanine or tryptophan. Each record gives: D gene, clone size, J gene, V gene, CDR3 protein, CDR3 DNA. A D gene is named only where the DNA matches it firmly. Part of the rows lack a size; the others show once, few, many or a class for expanded clones.

>.|.|TRBJ2-7|TRBV12-3/TRBV12-4
CASSSRGPQYF
TGTGCCAGCAGCTCCAGGGGCCCCCAGTACTTC
>TRBD1|.|TRBJ2-3|TRBV27
CAISLRPHVWDRIDTQYF
TGTGCCATCAGTTTACGCCCGCATGTCTGGGACAGGATAGATACGCAGTATTTT
>.|.|TRBJ1-2|TRBV18
CASSPPNNPTYGYTF
TGTGCCAGCTCACCACCAAACAACCCGACTTATGGCTACACCTTC
>.|.|TRBJ2-2|TRBV13
CASSFEPNTGELFF
TGTGCCAGCAGCTTTGAACCGAACACCGGGGAGCTGTTTTTT
>.|medium-sized|TRBJ1-4|TRBV6-1
CASSVQVGEKLFF
TGTGCCAGCAGTGTCCAGGTGGGAGAAAAACTGTTTTTT
>.|.|TRBJ2-5|TRBV18
CASSPPLEPQYF
TGTGCCAGCTCACCACCACTTGAGCCCCAGTACTTC
>.|.|TRBJ2-1|TRBV11-3
CASSFSREQFF
TGTGCCAGCAGCTTCTCCCGGGAGCAGTTCTTC
>.|.|TRBJ2-7|TRBV27
CASSSGAGAGAIPYEQYF
TGTGCCAGCAGTTCGGGGGCCGGTGCGGGGGCGATTCCCTACGAGCAGTACTTC
>TRBD2|many|TRBJ2-3|TRBV10-3
CAISSGTRDTDTQYF
TGTGCCATCAGCTCCGGGACTAGGGATACAGATACGCAGTATTTT
>.|.|TRBJ2-7|TRBV6-5
CASSYGPLRLEQYF
TGTGCCAGCAGTTATGGACCCCTGCGCCTCGAGCAGTACTTC
>.|.|TRBJ1-5|TRBV6-1
CASSFSFSNQPQHF
TGTGCCAGCAGTTTCAGCTTTAGCAATCAGCCCCAGCATTTT
>.|.|TRBJ2-2|TRBV18
CASPHATTGELFF
TGTGCCAGCCCCCACGCGACCACCGGGGAGCTGTTTTTT
>TRBD1|.|TRBJ2-3|TRBV18
CASSPRQGAQDTQYF
TGTGCCAGCTCACCACGTCAGGGGGCGCAGGATACGCAGTATTTT
>.|medium-sized|TRBJ2-3|TRBV6-1
CASSPRTLIRTYF
TGTGCCAGCAGTCCCCGGACCCTCATACGCACGTATTTT
>.|medium-sized|TRBJ2-7|TRBV5-6
CASSPVRRAGEQYF
TGTGCCAGCAGTCCCGTCCGGAGGGCGGGGGAGCAGTACTTC
>.|medium-sized|TRBJ1-3|TRBV9
CASSSTDSGGNTIYF
TGTGCCAGCAGCTCGACGGACTCGGGTGGAAACACCATATATTTT
>TRBD1|.|TRBJ2-5|TRBV6-1
CASSTLDRGETQYF
TGTGCCAGCAGTACCCTGGACAGGGGAGAGACCCAGTACTTC
>.|.|TRBJ2-1|TRBV27
CASSLQGPGLAEQFF
TGTGCCAGCAGTTTACAGGGGCCTGGGTTGGCTGAGCAGTTCTTC
>TRBD1|medium-sized|TRBJ1-3|TRBV18
CASSPIQQGTSSGNTIYF
TGTGCCAGCTCACCGATCCAACAGGGGACCTCCTCTGGAAACACCATATATTTT
>.|many|TRBJ2-3|TRBV11-2
CANSRGGTITTDTQYF
TGTGCCAACAGCAGAGGCGGGACAATCACGACAGATACGCAGTATTTT
>.|.|TRBJ1-6|TRBV20-1
CSAGTASSYNSPLHF
TGCAGTGCCGGGACGGCCAGCTCCTATAATTCACCCCTCCACTTT
>.|.|TRBJ2-7|TRBV11-2
CASSFGGVEQYF
TGTGCCAGCAGCTTTGGGGGCGTCGAGCAGTACTTC
>.|medium-sized|TRBJ2-2|TRBV6-4
CASSSGNTGELFF
TGTGCCAGCAGTAGCGGGAACACCGGGGAGCTGTTTTTT
>.|.|TRBJ2-7|TRBV27
CASSPGLTYEQYF
TGTGCCAGCAGTCCCGGACTTACCTACGAGCAGTACTTC
>TRBD2|.|TRBJ2-1|TRBV10-3
CAITESTSGSVSSYNEQFF
TGTGCCATCACCGAGAGCACTAGCGGGAGTGTGAGCTCCTACAATGAGCAGTTCTTC
>.|medium-sized|TRBJ2-2|TRBV27
CATYPFGGPANTGELFF
TGTGCCACCTACCCCTTCGGGGGGCCGGCGAACACCGGGGAGCTGTTTTTT
>.|.|TRBJ1-3|TRBV20-1
CSARDNSGNTIYF
TGCAGTGCTAGAGACAACTCTGGAAACACCATATATTTT
>.|.|TRBJ1-3|TRBV6-1
CASSEAPSSGNTIYF
TGTGCCAGCAGTGAAGCCCCAAGCTCTGGAAACACCATATATTTT
>TRBD1|few|TRBJ1-5|TRBV6-2/TRBV6-3
CASSYSNPRGWPQHF
TGTGCCAGCAGTTACTCTAATCCCAGGGGGTGGCCCCAGCATTTT
>.|.|TRBJ2-7|TRBV20-1
CSARDPETSYEQYF
TGCAGTGCTAGAGATCCCGAAACTAGTTACGAGCAGTACTTC
>.|few|TRBJ2-1|TRBV6-2/TRBV6-3
CATVESGVHNEQFF
TGTGCCACCGTCGAATCTGGAGTTCACAATGAGCAGTTCTTC
>TRBD1|.|TRBJ2-1|TRBV20-1
CSATSRQGAGNEQFF
TGCAGTGCTACCTCCCGACAGGGGGCGGGGAATGAGCAGTTCTTC
>.|.|TRBJ1-4|TRBV3-1
CASSQGFNEKLFF
TGTGCCAGCAGCCAGGGCTTTAATGAAAAACTGTTTTTT
>TRBD1|few|TRBJ1-2|TRBV6-1
CASSVGTGGRSYTF
TGTGCCAGCAGTGTCGGGACAGGGGGAAGGAGCTACACCTTC
>.|few|TRBJ2-7|TRBV15
CATSRDGGAYEQYF
TGTGCCACCAGCAGAGATGGGGGAGCTTACGAGCAGTACTTC
>TRBD1|few|TRBJ1-2|TRBV28
CASSLGTGDEDYGYTF
TGTGCCAGCAGTCTCGGGACAGGGGATGAGGACTATGGCTACACCTTC
>.|.|TRBJ2-2|TRBV6-1
CASTSRAGTNTGELFF
TGTGCCAGCACGTCCCGTGCGGGAACCAACACCGGGGAGCTGTTTTTT
>.|many|TRBJ1-4|TRBV2
CASRQHNEKLFF
TGTGCCAGCCGACAGCATAATGAAAAACTGTTTTTT
>.|medium-sized|TRBJ2-7|TRBV12-3/TRBV12-4
CASSLGVGYEQYF
TGTGCCAGCAGTTTAGGGGTAGGATACGAGCAGTACTTC
>TRBD1|.|TRBJ1-1|TRBV10-2
CASSVQGANTEAFF
TGCGCCAGCAGTGTCCAGGGGGCGAACACTGAAGCTTTCTTT
>.|.|TRBJ2-1|TRBV20-1
CSARDPEYNEQFF
TGCAGTGCTAGAGATCCGGAGTACAATGAGCAGTTCTTC
>.|medium-sized|TRBJ2-1|TRBV2
CASNFPGVTGKQFF
TGTGCCAGCAATTTCCCCGGGGTTACTGGGAAGCAGTTCTTC
>.|.|TRBJ2-1|TRBV20-1
CSAPVTRSLLSYNEQFF
TGCAGTGCTCCCGTGACTAGGAGCTTGCTCTCCTACAATGAGCAGTTCTTC
>.|.|TRBJ2-3|TRBV7-3
CASSLHGSWGSTDTQYF
TGTGCCAGCAGCTTACATGGGTCGTGGGGGAGCACAGATACGCAGTATTTT
>TRBD1|.|TRBJ1-2|TRBV25-1
CASSETGFVYGYTF
TGTGCCAGCAGTGAGACAGGGTTTGTCTATGGCTACACCTTC
>.|many|TRBJ2-1|TRBV7-2
CASSPDKQHEQFF
TGTGCCAGCAGCCCGGACAAGCAGCATGAGCAGTTCTTC
>.|.|TRBJ2-3|TRBV20-1
CSAGGPSTDTQYF
TGCAGTGCGGGGGGCCCTAGCACAGATACGCAGTATTTT
>.|.|TRBJ2-1|TRBV28
CASSEPTGKSGNEQFF
TGTGCCAGCAGTGAACCTACAGGGAAGAGTGGCAATGAGCAGTTCTTC
>.|medium-sized|TRBJ2-7|TRBV2
CASSVPPKTHEQYF
TGTGCCAGCAGTGTCCCACCAAAGACCCACGAGCAGTACTTC
>.|.|TRBJ2-7|TRBV29-1
CSVGEGEQYF
TGCAGCGTGGGAGAAGGTGAGCAGTACTTC
>TRBD2|.|TRBJ2-1|TRBV11-2
CASRRTSGQGNEKFF
TGTGCCAGCAGAAGAACTAGCGGGCAGGGCAATGAGAAGTTCTTC
>.|.|TRBJ1-6|TRBV6-1
CAISDMNDSPLHF
TGTGCCATCTCTGACATGAATGATTCACCCCTCCACTTT
>.|few|TRBJ1-1|TRBV6-1
CAGSLRQMNTEAFF
TGTGCCGGCAGCCTCAGACAGATGAACACTGAAGCTTTCTTT
>.|.|TRBJ1-1|TRBV18
CASSDSMNTEAFF
TGTGCCAGCTCCGACAGCATGAACACTGAAGCTTTCTTT
>TRBD2|many|TRBJ2-1|TRBV5-1
CASSPGTTRGNEQFF
TGCGCCAGCAGCCCCGGGACTACCCGGGGGAATGAGCAGTTCTTC
>.|.|TRBJ2-7|TRBV25-1
CASSFLGVGGRDEQYF
TGTGCCAGCAGTTTCCTCGGCGTCGGTGGGCGAGACGAGCAGTACTTC
>TRBD1|few|TRBJ1-1|TRBV19
CASSKLGQGPMNTEAFF
TGTGCCAGTAGTAAGTTGGGACAGGGTCCCATGAACACTGAAGCTTTCTTT
>.|few|TRBJ1-2|TRBV6-1
CASLDWAGEGYGYTF
TGTGCCAGCTTGGATTGGGCAGGGGAAGGCTATGGCTACACATTC